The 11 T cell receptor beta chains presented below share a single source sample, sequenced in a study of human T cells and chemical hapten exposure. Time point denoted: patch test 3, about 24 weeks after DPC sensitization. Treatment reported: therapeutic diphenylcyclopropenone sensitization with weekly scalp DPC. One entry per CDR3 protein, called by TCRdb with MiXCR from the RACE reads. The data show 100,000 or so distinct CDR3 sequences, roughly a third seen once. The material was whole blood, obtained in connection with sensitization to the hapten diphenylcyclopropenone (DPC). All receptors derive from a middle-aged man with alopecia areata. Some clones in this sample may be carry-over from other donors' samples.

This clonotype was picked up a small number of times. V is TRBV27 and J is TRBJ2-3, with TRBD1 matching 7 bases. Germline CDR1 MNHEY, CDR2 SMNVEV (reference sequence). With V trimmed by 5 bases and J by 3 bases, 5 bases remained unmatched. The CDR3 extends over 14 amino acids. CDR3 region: CASSKQGRTDTQYF. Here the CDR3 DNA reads TGTGCCAGCAGTAAACAGGGGAGAACAGATACGCAGTATTTT.

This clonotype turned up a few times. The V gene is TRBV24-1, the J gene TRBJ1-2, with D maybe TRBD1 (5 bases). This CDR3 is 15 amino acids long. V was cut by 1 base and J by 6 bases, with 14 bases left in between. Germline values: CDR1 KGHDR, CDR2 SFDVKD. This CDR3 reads CATSDFGTDLDGYTF. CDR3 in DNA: TGTGCCACCAGTGATTTTGGGACGGATCTCGATGGCTACACCTTC.

CDR3 nucleotide sequence: TGTGCCAGCAGCCAAGATCCAGGACTAGGTAGCTCCTACAATGAGCAGTTCTTC. Its protein product is CASSQDPGLGSSYNEQFF. The chain carries TRBV14 and TRBJ2-1; 7 bases map to TRBD2. After removal of 0 bases from V and 0 bases from J, the junction contained 8 bases not matched to a gene. CDR1 and CDR2 (germline): SGHDN, FVKESK. CDR3 length equals 18 residues.

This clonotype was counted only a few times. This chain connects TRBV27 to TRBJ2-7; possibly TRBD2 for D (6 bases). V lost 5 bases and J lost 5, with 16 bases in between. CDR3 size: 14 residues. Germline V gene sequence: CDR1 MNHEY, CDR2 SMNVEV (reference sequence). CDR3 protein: CASSIPGLPNEQYF. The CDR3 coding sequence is TGTGCCAGCAGTATACCCGGACTACCCAACGAGCAGTACTTC.

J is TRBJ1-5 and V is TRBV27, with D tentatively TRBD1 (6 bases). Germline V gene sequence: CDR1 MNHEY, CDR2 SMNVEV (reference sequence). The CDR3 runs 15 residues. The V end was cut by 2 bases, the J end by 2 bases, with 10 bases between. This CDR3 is CASSLRPGGNQPQHF. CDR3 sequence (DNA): TGTGCCAGCAGTTTAAGGCCAGGGGGCAATCAGCCCCAGCATTTT.

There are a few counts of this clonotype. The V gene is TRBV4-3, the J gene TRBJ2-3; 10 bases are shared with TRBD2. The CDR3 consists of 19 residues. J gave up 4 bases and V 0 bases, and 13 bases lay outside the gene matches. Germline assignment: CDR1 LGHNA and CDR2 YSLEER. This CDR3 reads CASSQELPVGAGGADTQYF. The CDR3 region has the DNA TGCGCCAGCAGCCAAGAGCTACCGGTCGGAGCGGGAGGGGCAGATACGCAGTATTTT.

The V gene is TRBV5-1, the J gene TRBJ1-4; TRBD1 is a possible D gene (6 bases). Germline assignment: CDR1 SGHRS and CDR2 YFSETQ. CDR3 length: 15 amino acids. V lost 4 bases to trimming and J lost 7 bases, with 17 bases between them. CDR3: CASSAGAGLGEKLFF. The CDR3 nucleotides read TGCGCCAGCAGCGCGGGGGCAGGGTTGGGTGAAAAACTGTTTTTT.

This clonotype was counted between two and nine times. Here the CDR3 DNA reads TGCAGCGTTGAAGGTGGGGGAGGGAGTTCCTACAATGAGCAGTTCTTC. Amino acid sequence: CSVEGGGGSSYNEQFF. This rearrangement joins TRBV29-1 to TRBJ2-1, with 7 bases identical to TRBD2. The CDR3 totals 16 residues. The V gene end was trimmed by 1 base and the J gene end by 1 base; junction bases not matched to a gene: 7. Germline V lookup: CDR1 SQVTM, CDR2 ANQGSEA.

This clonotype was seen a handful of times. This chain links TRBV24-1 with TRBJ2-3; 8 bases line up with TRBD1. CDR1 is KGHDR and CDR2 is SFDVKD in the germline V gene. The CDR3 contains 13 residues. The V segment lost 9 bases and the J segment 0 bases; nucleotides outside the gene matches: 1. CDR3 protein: CATGTGSTDTQYF. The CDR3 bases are TGTGCCACCGGGACAGGAAGCACAGATACGCAGTATTTT.

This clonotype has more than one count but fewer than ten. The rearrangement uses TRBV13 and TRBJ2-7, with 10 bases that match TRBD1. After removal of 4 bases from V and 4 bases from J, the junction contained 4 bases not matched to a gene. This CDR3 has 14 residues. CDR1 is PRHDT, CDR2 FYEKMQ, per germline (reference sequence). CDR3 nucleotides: TGTGCCAGCAGCTCCCGGGACAGGGGTTACGAGCAGTACTTC. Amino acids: CASSSRDRGYEQYF.

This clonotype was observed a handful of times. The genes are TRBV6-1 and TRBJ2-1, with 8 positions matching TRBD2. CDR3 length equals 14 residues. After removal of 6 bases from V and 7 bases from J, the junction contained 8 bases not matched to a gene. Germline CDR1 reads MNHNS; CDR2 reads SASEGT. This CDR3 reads CASSQRERANEQFF. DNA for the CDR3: TGTGCCAGCAGCCAGCGGGAGAGGGCTAATGAGCAGTTCTTC.